The next 14 T cell receptor beta chains were all read from a single sample in a study of T cell responses to AZD1222 COVID-19 vaccine. Method: immunoSEQ multiplex PCR; TCRdb's copy keeps in-frame clones and lacks some. The table includes fewer than 100,000 clones, roughly 80% detected once. The source was peripheral blood, collected 28 days after the second AZD1222 dose. These receptor sequences come from an adult who received the AZD1222 COVID-19 vaccine.

This clone occurred a few times. The V gene is TRBV29-1, the J gene TRBJ1-1, with D uncertain. Trimming left V 4 bases short and J 2 bases short, with 11 bases between. Germline V lookup: CDR1 SQVTM, CDR2 ANQGSEA. This CDR3 comprises 13 residues. CDR3 amino acids: CSVGHPGNTEAFF. The DNA of the CDR3 is TGCAGCGTTGGGCACCCCGGCAACACTGAAGCTTTCTTT.

This clone was counted only a few times. The sample carries other DNA sequences with the same CDR3. The rearrangement links TRBV4-3 to TRBJ1-1; D is ambiguous. V was clipped by 5 bases and J by 4 bases, with 11 bases between them. This CDR3 is built from 13 residues. Germline assignment: CDR1 LGHNA and CDR2 YSLEER. The CDR3 region has the DNA TGCGCCAGCAGCAGGGAAGGGAGCACTGAAGCTTTCTTT. This codes for CASSREGSTEAFF.

This clone was observed a few times. J is TRBJ2-3 and V is TRBV2, with unresolved D. With 10 bases removed from V and 2 bases from J, the gap between germline ends came to 19 bases. Looked up from germline, CDR1 is SNHLY and CDR2 is FYNNEI. The length of the CDR3 is 15 residues. CDR3 loop: CATKEAPPNTDTQYF. CDR3 sequence (DNA): TGTGCCACTAAAGAAGCTCCCCCTAACACAGATACGCAGTATTTT.

This chain connects TRBV12-5 to TRBJ2-1; the D is unclear. The CDR3 contains 19 residues. V was shortened by 0 bases and J by 0 bases, with 18 bases between the two germline ends. Germline lookup yields CDR1 LGHNT and CDR2 FRNRAP. CDR3 loop: CASGLVLSSPRSSYNEQFF. The CDR3 DNA is TGTGCTAGTGGTTTGGTTTTATCAAGTCCTAGGAGCTCCTACAATGAGCAGTTCTTC.

The CDR3 reads CASSWTGGLFF. The CDR3 DNA follows: TGTGCCAGCAGTTGGACGGGGGGACTGTTTTTT. This chain connects TRBV6-5 to TRBJ1-4, with D possibly TRBD1 on 5 matching bases. The V gene lost 4 bases and the J gene lost 13 bases, with 10 bases spanning the gap. The CDR3 is 11 residues long. Germline CDR1 is MNHEY and CDR2 is SVGAGI.

The genes are TRBV30 and TRBJ1-1; 9 nucleotides agree with TRBD1. From germline, CDR1 is GTSNPN and CDR2 SVGIG (reference sequence). The length of the CDR3 is 15 residues. Trimming at V came to 0 bases and at J to 5 bases, leaving 7 bases not matched to a gene. The CDR3 DNA reads as TGTGCCTGGAGTGTAAAGGGGACAGGGAAAACTGAAGCTTTCTTT. As protein: CAWSVKGTGKTEAFF. Supplemented by reference TRBV30 and TRBJ1-1, the full variable domain reads SQTIHQWPATLVQPVGSPLSLECTVEGTSNPNLYWYRQAAGRGLQLLFYSVGIGQISSEVPQNLSASRPQDRQFILSSKKLLLSDSGFYLCAWSVKGTGKTEAFFGQGTRLTVV.

The chain joins TRBV19 to TRBJ1-1; D uncertain. Germline assignment: CDR1 LNHDA and CDR2 SQIVND (reference sequence). This CDR3 has 13 amino acids. Deletions cut 3 bases from V and 1 base from J, with 6 bases between. The CDR3 sequence: CASSMVRNTEAFF. The CDR3 nucleotides read TGTGCCAGTAGTATGGTGAGGAACACTGAAGCTTTCTTT.

The chain has TRBV15 and TRBJ2-5, with D perhaps TRBD2 (6 bases). Germline V gene lookup returns CDR1 LNHNV and CDR2 YYDKDF (reference sequence). The V end was cut by 3 bases, the J end by 4 bases, with 12 bases between. The length of the CDR3 is 14 residues. The CDR3: CATSRGLPRETQYF. The CDR3 coding sequence is TGTGCCACCAGCAGGGGACTCCCCCGAGAGACCCAGTACTTC.

The gene calls are TRBV6-7 and TRBJ1-2; TRBD1 matches at 9 bases. TRBV6-7 is an ORF for which the function is uncertain. Unmatched junction bases numbered 19, after V lost 7 bases and J lost 4 bases. The CDR3 is 18 residues long. CDR3 bases: TGTGCCAGCACCATACAGGGGGCGAAAGGGACCCGACCCTATGGCTACACCTTC. Translation gives CASTIQGAKGTRPYGYTF.

The chain carries TRBV6-5 and TRBJ1-2; 7 bases are a match to TRBD1. The CDR3 extends over 14 amino acids. The germline V gene encodes CDR1 MNHEY and CDR2 SVGAGI. V lost 6 bases and J lost 3; bases outside the gene matches: 7. The CDR3 region has the DNA TGTGCCAGCAGCACCCTCACAGGGGACTATGGCTACACCTTC. Protein product: CASSTLTGDYGYTF.

This chain connects TRBV27 to TRBJ1-1; D gene ambiguous. This CDR3 has 15 amino acids. V was cut by 4 bases and J by 7 bases, with 19 bases left in between. The germline gives CDR1 MNHEY, CDR2 SMNVEV (reference sequence). CDR3 residues: CASSSGSFQVNEAFF. The CDR3 DNA is TGTGCCAGCAGTTCCGGGTCTTTCCAGGTGAATGAAGCTTTCTTT.

The chain employs TRBV9 and TRBJ2-5, with 10 bases that match TRBD1. In germline, CDR1 is SGDLS, CDR2 YYNGEE. J lost 5 bases, V lost 4 bases, and 5 bases had no gene match. The CDR3 totals 14 residues. CDR3 sequence (DNA): TGTGCCAGCAGCCAGACAGGGGGCAGTGAGACCCAGTACTTC. It codes for CASSQTGGSETQYF.

J is TRBJ1-2 and V is TRBV11-1, with no clear D. The V and J ends lost 5 bases and 13 bases respectively, with 17 bases between them. The CDR3 is 12 residues long. CDR1 and CDR2 (germline): SGHAT, FQDESV (reference sequence). For the CDR3, the DNA is TGTGCCAGCAGCCCCCCGGGCCGAGAGTCCACCTTC. Residues: CASSPPGRESTF.

The chain combines TRBV27 with TRBJ1-5; the D is unclear. The CDR3 runs to 16 residues. The germline V and J ends were trimmed by 5 bases and 3 bases, with 17 bases remaining between them. Germline lookup yields CDR1 MNHEY and CDR2 SMNVEV (reference sequence). In nucleotides, the CDR3 is TGTGCCAGCAGTACCGCGGGGAGGAGGGACAATCAGCCCCAGCATTTT. Protein product: CASSTAGRRDNQPQHF.